What follows are 23 T cell receptor beta chains derived from one specimen sequenced in a study of early T cells in non-severe SARS-CoV-2 infection. Each CDR3 protein is one row after TCRdb ran MiXCR on the 5' RACE reads. Among around 83,000 distinct CDR3 sequences listed, around 12% were seen once. Specimen: whole blood, collected at baseline. Every receptor here comes from an adult who was a healthcare worker with PCR-confirmed SARS-CoV-2 infection or an uninfected control (not recorded which).

This chain uses TRBV27 with TRBJ2-2; 13 positions match TRBD2. J was trimmed by 8 bases and V by 5 bases; bases with no gene match: 8. This CDR3 has 16 amino acids. Germline CDR1 and CDR2: MNHEY and SMNVEV (reference sequence). The CDR3 is CASSLTSGGARGELFF. CDR3 in DNA: TGTGCCAGCAGTCTAACTAGCGGGGGGGCCAGAGGGGAGCTGTTTTTT.

Only a few counts were recorded for this clonotype. The chain couples TRBV9 to TRBJ2-5; 15 bases line up with TRBD2. This CDR3 has 18 residues. Trimming at V came to 3 bases and at J to 5 bases, leaving 11 bases not matched to a gene. Germline lookup yields CDR1 SGDLS and CDR2 YYNGEE. The CDR3 loop reads CASSEGLAGGTHRETQYF. The CDR3 DNA reads TGTGCCAGCAGCGAGGGACTAGCGGGAGGCACCCACAGGGAGACCCAGTACTTC.

This sequence joins TRBV15 and TRBJ2-1, with D unresolved. CDR1 and CDR2 from the germline V gene are LNHNV and YYDKDF (reference sequence). Trimming took 0 bases from V and 4 from J, leaving 7 bases between them. The CDR3 length is 14 residues. CDR3 amino acids: CATSRDQEYNEQFF. The CDR3 coding sequence is TGTGCCACCAGCAGAGATCAGGAGTACAATGAGCAGTTCTTC.

The chain has TRBV11-3 and TRBJ2-3, with TRBD1 identical over 7 bases. Trimming at V came to 0 bases and at J to 4 bases, leaving 1 base not matched to a gene. CDR1 is SGHNT, CDR2 YENEEA, per germline. CDR3 length: 14 amino acids. CDR3 coding DNA: TGTGCCAGCAGCTTAGATGGGACAGCAGATACGCAGTATTTT. Its translation: CASSLDGTADTQYF.

The gene calls are TRBV3-1 and TRBJ2-1, with D perhaps matching TRBD2 (6 bases). In germline, CDR1 is LGHDT, CDR2 YNNKEL (reference sequence). This CDR3 is built from 13 residues. Trimming removed 2 bases at V and 5 bases at J, with 7 bases between. The CDR3 bases are TGTGCCAGCAGCCAATGGGGGGACAATGAGCAGTTCTTC. Its protein product is CASSQWGDNEQFF.

The sample holds many counts of this clonotype. This rearrangement joins TRBV24-1 to TRBJ2-2; D might be TRBD1 or TRBD2, each matching 6 bases. CDR1 KGHDR and CDR2 SFDVKD come from the germline V gene. V was cut by 4 bases and J by 5 bases, with 13 bases left in between. This CDR3 region has 15 residues. The CDR3 is CATSESGARTGELFF. The CDR3 DNA reads TGTGCCACCAGTGAGTCGGGGGCCCGAACCGGGGAGCTGTTTTTT.

This clonotype was detected a few times. The gene calls are TRBV20-1 and TRBJ1-3; D may be TRBD1 (5 bases). V dropped 6 bases and J dropped 1 base, with 10 bases sitting between them. Looked up from germline, CDR1 is DFQATT and CDR2 is SNEGSKA (reference sequence). CDR3 length: 13 amino acids. CDR3 sequence reads: CSAHDRSGNTIYF. The CDR3 DNA reads TGCAGTGCCCATGACAGATCTGGAAACACCATATATTTT.

The gene calls are TRBV12-3 or TRBV12-4 and TRBJ1-4, with 10 nucleotides matching TRBD1. The CDR3 is 15 residues long. V shed 7 bases and J 10 bases; nucleotides not matched to a gene: 12. The CDR3 DNA reads as TGTGCCAGCACCCCGGCGGGGGGACAGGGGAGAAAACTGTTTTTT. Translated: CASTPAGGQGRKLFF.

This chain uses TRBV11-3 with TRBJ2-5; possibly TRBD2 for D (5 bases). V was shortened by 5 bases and J by 3 bases, with 19 bases between the two germline ends. The V gene's germline CDR1 is SGHNT and CDR2 YENEEA. This CDR3 region has 16 residues. As DNA, the CDR3 is TGTGCCAGCAGCCCCTGGACGGGATCTGGGGAAGAGACCCAGTACTTC. The encoded protein is CASSPWTGSGEETQYF.

V and J are TRBV5-4 and TRBJ1-5, with 11 bases lining up with TRBD1. Germline assignment: CDR1 SGHNT and CDR2 YYREEE (reference sequence). This CDR3 has 19 amino acids. With 3 bases clipped from V and 0 bases from J, the junction kept 11 bases outside the gene matches. As DNA, the CDR3 is TGTGCCAGCAGCTGGCCGGGACAGGGGGAAAACCCTAGCAATCAGCCCCAGCATTTT. Translating it yields CASSWPGQGENPSNQPQHF.

The rearrangement joins TRBV12-5 to TRBJ2-7, with a possible D match to TRBD1 (6 bases). The CDR3 loop spans 14 amino acids. From germline, CDR1 is LGHNT and CDR2 FRNRAP. V gave up 3 bases and J gave up 6 bases, with 15 bases separating them. This CDR3 reads CASGFDRIPAEQYF. The CDR3 nucleotides read TGTGCTAGTGGTTTCGACAGGATCCCCGCCGAGCAGTACTTC.

This clonotype was recorded at least ten times. The V and J genes are TRBV5-1 and TRBJ1-1; 7 nucleotides align to TRBD1. Unmatched junction bases numbered 10, after V lost 8 bases and J lost 0 bases. The CDR3 runs to 15 residues. CDR1 is SGHRS and CDR2 is YFSETQ in the germline V gene. CDR3: CASSDSGTVNTEAFF. The DNA of the CDR3 is TGCGCCAGTTCAGATTCCGGGACAGTGAACACTGAAGCTTTCTTT. Full variable domain (remainder filled in from reference TRBV5-1 and TRBJ1-1): KAGVTQTPRYLIKTRGQQVTLSCSPISGHRSVSWYQQTPGQGLQFLFEYFSETQRNKGNFPGRFSGRQFSNSRSEMNVSTLELGDSALYLCASSDSGTVNTEAFFGQGTRLTVV.

The rearrangement uses TRBV5-5 and TRBJ2-1, with D perhaps matching TRBD2 (6 bases). Germline lookup yields CDR1 SGHKS and CDR2 YYEKEE (reference sequence). The CDR3 totals 14 residues. V lost 3 bases and J lost 13, with 20 bases in between. CDR3 sequence reads: CASSWGTEGPKQFF. The CDR3 DNA sequence: TGTGCCAGCAGCTGGGGGACTGAGGGACCTAAACAGTTCTTC.

In its sample, this clonotype was seen a few times. V and J are TRBV6-5 and TRBJ1-1; TRBD1 agrees at 7 bases. V lost 4 bases, J lost 1 base, and 6 bases stayed unmatched. Germline CDR1 is MNHEY and CDR2 is SVGAGI. The CDR3 is 15 amino acids. Written as DNA, the CDR3 is TGTGCCAGCAGTTCCCCCGGGACAGCGAACACTGAAGCTTTCTTT. As protein: CASSSPGTANTEAFF.

The chain is built from TRBV12-5 and TRBJ1-1; D is uncertain. The CDR3 has 13 amino acids. Trimming pared 1 base from V and 2 bases from J, leaving 5 bases between. Germline loops: CDR1 LGHNT, CDR2 FRNRAP. In DNA form, the CDR3 reads TGTGCTAGTGGTTTGGCCTTCAACACTGAAGCTTTCTTT. Translation gives CASGLAFNTEAFF.

This chain links TRBV3-1 with TRBJ2-1, with D perhaps matching TRBD2 (6 bases). CDR1 LGHDT and CDR2 YNNKEL come from the germline V gene (reference sequence). This CDR3 spans 16 amino acids. Trimming took off 0 bases at V and 6 bases at J, with 15 bases between the two ends. CDR3 residues: CASSQDSGVVGNEQFF. In DNA, the CDR3 is TGTGCCAGCAGCCAAGACTCGGGAGTGGTTGGCAATGAGCAGTTCTTC.

This clonotype was seen a handful of times. The genes are TRBV18 and TRBJ1-6, with TRBD1 matching over 7 bases. V was pared by 5 bases and J by 5 bases, with 6 bases of the junction left unmatched. In germline, CDR1 is KGHSH, CDR2 LQKENI. CDR3 length: 15 amino acids. CDR3 protein: CASSATGFDNSPLHF. The CDR3 DNA reads TGTGCCAGCTCAGCGACAGGGTTCGATAATTCACCCCTCCACTTT.

This clonotype came up a few times. The chain couples TRBV19 to TRBJ1-1; D not certain. Germline CDR1 and CDR2: LNHDA and SQIVND (reference sequence). The V gene lost 5 bases and the J gene lost 1 base, with 11 bases spanning the gap. This CDR3 comprises 14 residues. The CDR3 coding sequence is TGTGCCAGTAGTCCCCGGCGTGGGAACACTGAAGCTTTCTTT. Residues: CASSPRRGNTEAFF. Full variable domain (missing parts from reference TRBV19 and TRBJ1-1): DGGITQSPKYLFRKEGQNVTLSCEQNLNHDAMYWYRQDPGQGLRLIYYSQIVNDFQKGDIAEGYSVSREKKESFPLTVTSAQKNPTAFYLCASSPRRGNTEAFFGQGTRLTVV.

The sample holds a few counts of this clonotype. V gene TRBV9 combines with J gene TRBJ2-1; D is unclear. Germline V gene data show CDR1 as SGDLS and CDR2 as YYNGEE. This CDR3 is 11 amino acids long. V gave up 7 bases and J gave up 7 bases, with 9 bases separating them. The CDR3 is CASGDSNEQFF. In DNA form, the CDR3 reads TGTGCCAGCGGCGACTCTAATGAGCAGTTCTTC.

In this sample, this clonotype turned up a few times. The gene calls are TRBV24-1 and TRBJ2-7, with D unresolved. Trimming removed 5 bases from V and 3 bases from J, with 10 bases in between. From germline, CDR1 is KGHDR and CDR2 SFDVKD. There are 13 residues in the CDR3. This chain's CDR3 is CATSGPDNYEQYF. Here the CDR3 DNA reads TGTGCCACCAGTGGTCCGGATAACTACGAGCAGTACTTC.

The rearrangement joins TRBV20-1 to TRBJ2-4; weak D call: TRBD2 (5 bases). The germline V and J ends were trimmed by 1 base and 8 bases, with 9 bases remaining between them. Germline V gene data show CDR1 as DFQATT and CDR2 as SNEGSKA (reference sequence). The CDR3 runs to 12 residues. The CDR3 region has the DNA TGCAGTGCTAGAGCCCTGAGGGACATTCAGTACTTC. Translation: CSARALRDIQYF.

J is TRBJ1-1 and V is TRBV7-2; D may be TRBD1 (6 bases). Trimming cost V 2 bases and J 5 bases, with 15 bases left between them. Germline CDR1 SGHTA, CDR2 FQGNSA. The CDR3 extends over 15 amino acids. As DNA, the CDR3 is TGTGCCAGCAGCTTAATTGGGGGCAGCAGGACTGAAGCTTTCTTT. Its protein product is CASSLIGGSRTEAFF.

This clonotype was counted only a few times. The chain has TRBV18 and TRBJ2-7, with D possibly called TRBD1 or TRBD2 (5 bases each). CDR1 and CDR2 (germline): KGHSH, LQKENI. This CDR3 spans 15 amino acids. Trimming took off 5 bases at V and 3 bases at J, with 17 bases between the two ends. The CDR3 loop reads CASSSPTGPVYEQYF. The CDR3 bases are TGTGCCAGCTCATCGCCTACGGGACCAGTCTACGAGCAGTACTTC.